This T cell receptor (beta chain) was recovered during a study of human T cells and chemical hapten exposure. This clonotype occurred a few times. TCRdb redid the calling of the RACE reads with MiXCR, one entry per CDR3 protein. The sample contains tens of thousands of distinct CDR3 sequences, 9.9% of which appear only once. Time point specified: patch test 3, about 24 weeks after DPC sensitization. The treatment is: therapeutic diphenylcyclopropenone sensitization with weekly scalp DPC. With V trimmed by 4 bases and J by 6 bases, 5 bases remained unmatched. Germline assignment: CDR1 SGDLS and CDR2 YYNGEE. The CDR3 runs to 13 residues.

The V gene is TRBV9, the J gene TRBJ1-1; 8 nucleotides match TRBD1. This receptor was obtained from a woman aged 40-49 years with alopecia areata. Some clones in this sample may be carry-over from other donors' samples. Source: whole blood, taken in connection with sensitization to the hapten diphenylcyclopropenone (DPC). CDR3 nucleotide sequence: TGTGCCAGCAGCACTTTACAGGGGGCTGAAGCTTTCTTT. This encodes CASSTLQGAEAFF. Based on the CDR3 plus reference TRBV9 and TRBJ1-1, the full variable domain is DSGVTQTPKHLITATGQRVTLRCSPRSGDLSVYWYQQSLDQGLQFLIQYYNGEERAKGNILERFSAQQFPDLHSELNLSSLELGDSALYFCASSTLQGAEAFFGQGTRLTVV.